The rows below give T cell receptor beta chains drawn from one sample of a study of blood T cell repertoires in COVID-19. Using immunoSEQ multiplex PCR, the repertoire was profiled, and TCRdb retains in-frame clones only, with some absent. The table records over 60,000 clones, about four fifths of them present only once. Sequencing input: peripheral blood. These receptors were obtained from a human donor in a cohort sampled during active COVID-19. Both conserved end residues are part of each CDR3. A D gene is named only where the DNA matches it firmly. The size of a clone is reported for some rows only, either as once, few or many, or as a class for expanded clones.

clone_size	d_call	v_call	j_call	cdr3_aa	cdr3_nt
-	TRBD2	TRBV23-1	TRBJ2-3	CASSQGSGGSSRRDTQYF	TGCGCCAGCAGTCAAGGTAGCGGGGGGTCATCCCGGCGAGATACGCAGTATTTT
-	-	TRBV19	TRBJ2-7	CASSIGLRSYEQYF	TGTGCCAGTAGTATAGGCCTACGCTCCTACGAGCAGTACTTC
-	TRBD1	TRBV5-1	TRBJ1-1	CASMTGLNTEAFF	TGCGCCAGCATGACAGGGTTGAACACTGAAGCTTTCTTT
-	-	TRBV2	TRBJ1-6	CASSGRRGSYNSPLHF	TGTGCCAGCAGCGGCCGCAGAGGAAGTTATAATTCACCCCTCCACTTT
few	TRBD1	TRBV5-1	TRBJ1-2	CASSLGPGTGKVGTF	TGCGCCAGCAGCTTGGGGCCGGGGACAGGGAAGGTCGGGACCTTC
-	TRBD2	TRBV6-1	TRBJ2-5	CASSEEARGIRETQYF	TGTGCCAGCAGTGAAGAGGCGCGGGGGATTAGGGAGACCCAGTACTTC
-	-	TRBV18	TRBJ1-1	CASSQAGVAEAFF	TGTGCCAGCTCACAAGCGGGTGTCGCTGAAGCTTTCTTT
-	TRBD1	TRBV19	TRBJ1-1	CASSIDRGRTGSPEAFF	TGTGCCAGTAGTATAGATAGAGGAAGGACAGGGAGCCCTGAAGCTTTCTTT
-	-	TRBV7-2	TRBJ2-4	CASTTEAGKNIQYF	TGTGCCAGCACTACGGAGGCGGGCAAAAACATTCAGTACTTC
-	TRBD1	TRBV5-6	TRBJ1-5	CASSILGQGNYQPQHF	TGTGCCAGCAGCATACTCGGACAGGGTAATTATCAGCCCCAGCATTTT
-	-	TRBV11-2	TRBJ2-3	CASSLAAGTDTQYF	TGTGCCAGCAGCTTAGCGGCGGGCACAGATACGCAGTATTTT
-	TRBD1	TRBV6-5	TRBJ1-1	CASRTGAGDAFF	TGTGCCAGCAGGACAGGGGCGGGAGACGCTTTCTTT
-	-	TRBV7-2	TRBJ2-3	CASSFGVASGTDTQYF	TGTGCCAGCAGCTTCGGGGTCGCCAGCGGCACAGATACGCAGTATTTT
-	-	TRBV6-2/TRBV6-3	TRBJ2-7	CASSRQTGTIAYEQYF	TGTGCCAGCAGTCGCCAAACAGGGACTATAGCCTACGAGCAGTACTTC
-	-	TRBV19	TRBJ2-2	CASSTPGLNTGELFF	TGTGCCAGTAGTACTCCAGGGTTAAACACCGGGGAGCTGTTTTTT
-	TRBD1	TRBV19	TRBJ1-1	CASKVEGAGTEAFF	TGTGCCAGTAAGGTCGAGGGGGCCGGGACTGAAGCTTTCTTT
-	-	TRBV20-1	TRBJ2-7	CSARGHGRQYF	TGCAGTGCTAGAGGTCATGGGAGGCAGTACTTC
few	-	TRBV11-2	TRBJ1-1	CASSWRGNTEAFF	TGTGCCAGCAGTTGGAGGGGGAACACTGAAGCTTTCTTT
-	-	TRBV10-3	TRBJ2-7	CAISEAVGVFEQYF	TGTGCCATCAGTGAGGCGGTTGGAGTATTCGAGCAGTACTTC
-	-	TRBV5-4	TRBJ2-7	CASSLGPGYEQYF	TGTGCCAGCAGCTTGGGTCCGGGCTACGAGCAGTACTTC
-	TRBD1	TRBV6-1	TRBJ1-2	CASSERTGTGVNYGYTF	TGTGCCAGCAGTGAACGGACGGGGACAGGGGTTAACTATGGCTACACCTTC
once	-	TRBV21-1	TRBJ2-3	CASSRAGSGTSTDTQYF	TGTGCCAGCAGCAGGGCAGGTAGCGGGACTAGCACAGATACGCAGTATTTT
once	-	TRBV6-5	TRBJ1-2	CASTKRVLDGYTF	TGTGCCAGCACGAAAAGAGTGCTCGATGGCTACACCTTC
-	-	TRBV2	TRBJ2-7	CASRLQSLGDHEQYF	TGTGCCAGCAGGTTACAGTCGTTAGGGGATCACGAGCAGTACTTC
-	TRBD1	TRBV9	TRBJ1-6	CASSVGQGRSYNSPLHF	TGTGCCAGCAGCGTGGGACAGGGGAGGTCCTATAATTCACCCCTCCACTTT
-	-	TRBV4-1	TRBJ1-2	CASSQDRPQGGYGYTF	TGCGCCAGCAGCCAAGATCGGCCACAGGGAGGGTATGGCTACACCTTC